This record concerns one TCR beta chain sequence. Its antigen has not been determined. There are no base qualities to consult, and no much larger clone falls within one base. Using the deep immunoSEQ assay, TCR CDR3 regions were amplified from genomic DNA by multiplex PCR. Extracted genomic DNA from each cell subset was distributed evenly across all wells of several immunoSEQ 96-well plates, and each plate was treated as a replicate. For sorted subsets, 150 to 250 ng of genomic DNA, equivalent to 30,000 or so T cell genomes, went into each replicate PCR. Purified libraries were quantified with a Qubit 3.0 fluorometer, sized on a Bioanalyzer 2100, and re-quantified with the KAPA Library Quantification kit. A separate single-read 150-cycle Illumina NextSeq 550 flow cell was used to sequence each immunoSEQ 96-well plate. The study's own analysis went as follows. Because the immunoSEQ output included only junctional sequences and no quality scores, the filtering could not be the same as the filtering used for full-length reads. Sequences were annotated with PyIR, a Python wrapper for IgBLAST v1.9, using IMGT germline references to assign V/J genes and CDR3. Any read was removed if the V/J assignment was weak (E-value above 1e-6), the CDR3 was missing, or the read contained stop codons, out-of-frame junctions, or ambiguous translated residues. A V3J clonotype was defined by an identical inferred V gene, J gene, and CDR3 amino acid sequence. To compute the percentage overlap between repertoires, the number of shared unique clonotypes was divided by the size of the smaller repertoire. Richness of each repertoire was evaluated using RTK rarefaction, the Chao1 estimator, and Recon v2.1 estimates of unobserved clonotypes. Generation probabilities for all TCRbeta clonotypes obtained by the gDNA method from several donors were computed using OLGA. In TCRdb, the immuneACCESS table is reduced to in-frame sequences with V and J assigned. These tables do not hold every clone; where another copy was compared, an unresolved V gene accounts for under half, and the others remain unexplained. V, J and clone size are those of that table, while D and trimming were read from the DNA. For this sample the table gives 1,500,000 or so clones, of which approximately 98.5% were detected only once. Of the sample, approximately 0.4% is held by the ten largest clones.

This entry comes from a study of shared clonotypes between healthy human individuals (dated by TCRdb to 2020 to 2021). General notes on the study: Three men and a couple of women, aged 18 to 49 years, made up the cohort. For each donor, three plates each were used for CD4 naive and CD4 memory, two plates were used for CD8 naive, and one plate was used for CD8 memory. The study deeply sequenced blood TCR repertoires of 5 or 6 healthy adults to estimate repertoire size and the extent of clonotype sharing between individuals. Different laboratories and diverse techniques were used to prepare libraries and sequence TCR repertoires, to increase sequencing depth and limit assay-specific biases. Each donor's leukapheresis produced roughly between roughly 0.94 and 9.5 billion PBMCs. Paper-wide results and their limitations: Incomplete sequencing was indicated by rarefaction of sorted-subset datasets, despite the large sequencing depth. About 5% of naive CD4, 3.5% of naive CD8, roughly 2.4% of memory CD4, and less than 0.45% of memory CD8 clonotypes were shared across four donors. Based on pairwise subsampling, the degree of clonotype sharing among donors was expected to be affected by sequencing depth. Larger estimated clonotype richness was generally found for naive subsets than for memory subsets. Sampling was restricted to blood, and TCR repertoires in tissue are likely to differ from TCR repertoires in blood. Higher generation probabilities were observed for clonotypes shared by all four sorted-subset donors than for non-shared clonotypes. The genetic and exposure-history diversity represented was limited by the small number of donors.

The donors were healthy, HIV-negative adults with no recently reported acute infections or vaccinations. Every donor was a Caucasian adult residing in Nashville, Tennessee, USA. CD4+ T cells were enriched by magnetic negative selection, after which naive cells were positively selected on CD45RA and the negative fraction was taken as the memory subset. Blood was collected by leukapheresis, and PBMCs were isolated by Ficoll-Histopaque density gradient centrifugation and then cryopreserved in liquid nitrogen vapor phase. Analytical flow cytometry was used to check the purity and quantity of each magnetically sorted T cell population. From each sorted fraction, genomic DNA was isolated and quantified by UV absorbance on a Nanodrop 2000c. This sequence originates from a man aged 30 to 45 in good health. The source material was naive CD4+ T cells sorted from blood. The meaning of the sample's cell subset or site label: CD45RA+ positively selected.

The nucleotides read TGTGCCAGTACTCCGGGACAGGGGTACGAGCAGTACTTC. This gives the protein CASTPGQGYEQYF. The chain is encoded by TRBV19 joined to TRBJ2-7, and 10 bases in between align with TRBD1. Compared with germline, V lacks 7 bases and J lacks 4 bases; bases without a gene match: 4. CDR1 and CDR2 are drawn from the germline V gene (reference sequence): LNHDA, SQIVND. The CDR3 covers 13 residues, taking in both the cysteine and the phenylalanine. This entry keeps only the CDR3 DNA: 39 bases, framed from base 1.